These 9 T cell receptor beta chains share one sample of origin, sequenced in a study of tumor-infiltrating lymphocytes in primary liver carcinoma (dated by TCRdb to 2015 to 2018). Total RNA and DNA were co-extracted from about 19-30 mg of bulk tissue with the AllPrep DNA/RNA mini kit, without cell sorting. The run used an Illumina HiSeq 2500. Starting from around 520 ng total RNA, TCRbeta-specific cDNA was produced by reverse transcription with a constant-region primer and ProtoScript II reverse transcriptase. Construction of the TCRbeta libraries relied on three nested rounds of multiplex PCR, following a slightly modified ARM-PCR procedure. The first two PCR rounds used multiplex TRBV1-TRBV30 forward primers with a Cbeta reverse primer, each for roughly 10 cycles. TCRdb handled the public reads itself, with Q25 trimming in fastp and clone calling in MiXCR, and kept productive beta chains. Merged by CDR3 protein, the rows form single entries marked with the most common genes and DNA. For this sample there are about 99,000 distinct CDR3 sequences; almost 70% appear just once. 9.5% of the sample is in the top ten clones.

Sequencing was performed on liver tumor tissue from sampling region 5. What the cell subset or site label conveys for this sample: tumor region T5, tumor centre. The receptors derive from a woman in her fifties or sixties with primary liver carcinoma and hepatitis B virus infection.

Notes on this clonotype: Germline and junction disagree at one end, which may indicate a read error. The chain employs TRBV11-2 and TRBJ1-2; 7 positions match TRBD1. The V gene's germline CDR1 is SGHAT and CDR2 FQNNGV. The CDR3 contains 14 residues. CDR3 DNA sequence: TGCGCCAGCAGCGGGGACAGTGTCAGCTATAGCTACGCCTTC. This translates into CASSGDSVSYSYAF.

Remarks on this clonotype: At one end, the junction sequence differs from germline, possibly due to a read error. V and J are TRBV11-2 and TRBJ2-5, with D possibly being TRBD2 (5 bases). CDR1 and CDR2 from the germline V gene are SGHAT and FQNNGV. This CDR3 contains 14 residues. The CDR3 bases are TGTGCCAGCAGGTTATCGTTAGAGGGAGAGACCCAGCACTTC. Its translation is CASRLSLEGETQHF.

Worth noting for this clonotype: Being one base from a much bigger clone, this may be a read error. This chain links TRBV28 with TRBJ2-1; D is possibly TRBD2 (7 bases). Trimming removed 1 base from V and 6 bases from J, with 16 bases in between. The CDR3 is 16 amino acids. The germline V gene encodes CDR1 MDHEN and CDR2 SYDVKM. The chain's CDR3 is CASSLFGGGRCNEQFF. CDR3 nucleotides: TGTGCCAGCAGTTTATTTGGCGGGGGCCGCTGCAATGAGCAGTTCTTC.

Worth noting for this clonotype: One junction end does not reproduce the germline sequence, and a read error may be involved. V and J are TRBV12-3 or TRBV12-4 and TRBJ2-3; D is unclear. This CDR3 region has 15 residues. CDR3 bases: TGTGTCAGCAGTTTAGATCTCGGGAGCACAGATACGCAGTATTTT. Amino acid sequence: CVSSLDLGSTDTQYF.

Details on this clonotype: Here the CDR3 omits its conserved ending phenylalanine or tryptophan, so a read error is the likely source. The J gene is TRBJ2-5, the V gene TRBV29-1; TRBD2 aligns across 10 bases. CDR1 is SQVTM, CDR2 ANQGSEA, per germline. V lost 3 bases and J lost 7; bases outside the gene matches: 8. CDR3 length: 14 amino acids. The CDR3 is CSVDLLAGAGTQYL. The CDR3 DNA reads TGCAGCGTTGACCTGCTAGCGGGAGCGGGGACCCAGTACCTC.

Of note for this clonotype: A junction end diverges from the germline sequence, so it may reflect a read error. The chain uses TRBV19 and TRBJ1-1, with D hard to call. Per germline, CDR1 LNHDA and CDR2 SQIVND (reference sequence). The CDR3 is 12 residues long. The CDR3 loop is CASSRLNTEASF. CDR3 bases: TGTGCCAGTAGCAGGTTGAACACTGAAGCTTCCTTT.

Of note for this clonotype: Sequence at one end of the junction differs from germline and may be a read error. The J gene is TRBJ2-1, the V gene TRBV28, with 10 bases lining up with TRBD2. Per the germline V gene, CDR1 is MDHEN and CDR2 is SYDVKM. The CDR3 length is 17 residues. The chain's CDR3 is CAISYPSGRKRNNEQFF. CDR3 DNA sequence: TGTGCCATCAGTTATCCTAGCGGGAGAAAGAGGAACAATGAGCAGTTCTTC.

Of note for this clonotype: A junction boundary mismatches the germline segment, possibly from a read error. The chain combines TRBV7-8 with TRBJ1-5, with unresolved D. Germline V lookup: CDR1 SGHVS, CDR2 FQNEAQ. The CDR3 runs 14 residues. The DNA of the CDR3 is TGTGCCAGCAGCTTATTAGCTGAGGATCAGCCCCGGCATTTT. Translation: CASSLLAEDQPRHF.

The chain has TRBV11-2 and TRBJ2-1; 11 nucleotides agree with TRBD2. Germline V gene sequence: CDR1 SGHAT, CDR2 FQNNGV. The length of the CDR3 is 16 residues. DNA of the CDR3: TGTACCGGCAGCTCAGAGCGGCTAGCGGGAGGTGGTGAGCAGTTCTTC. It yields the protein CTGSSERLAGGGEQFF.